This paragraph covers one T cell receptor beta chain sequence. Its antigen is not identified. The data belong to a study of cytomegalovirus exposure and HLA in healthy donors. PCR amplification relied on 60 Vbeta primers (plus 13 Jbeta primers). Sequenced by immunoSEQ multiplex PCR; TCRdb stores in-frame clones only, minus some. The table lists 160,000 or so clones, over 65% of them singletons, with approximately 4.6% in the top ten. Findings of the study overall: In vitro testing confirmed a few CMV-associated chains as specific for CMV antigens. A later analysis showed that HLA-associated TCR beta chains had undergone more clonal expansion than equally common others.

The receptor comes from a young man in good health and CMV-seropositive. The sample taken for sequencing was PBMCs.

The CDR3 region is CAWIFLPGTGELFF. The CDR3 coding sequence is TGTGCCTGGATCTTCCTCCCAGGCACCGGGGAGCTGTTTTTT. The rearrangement joins TRBV30 to TRBJ2-2; no clear D gene. The CDR3 covers 14 residues. Trimming stripped 4 bases from V and 4 bases from J, with 13 bases between. Germline V CDR1 and CDR2: GTSNPN, SVGIG (reference sequence).